The 28 T cell receptor beta chains below come from one sample, sequenced in a study of T-cell memory formation after mild COVID-19. One entry per CDR3 protein results from TCRdb running MiXCR on the 5' RACE reads. Among fewer than 150,000 distinct CDR3 sequences listed, 17% were seen once. The sequencing input was PBMCs or a T cell subset sorted from them (not recorded which). The receptors were gathered from a man between 18 and 35 years old who had mild COVID-19 (a few samples of this study predate the infection). Cell type and time point are not known.

The rearrangement uses TRBV7-9 and TRBJ2-5, with D possibly being TRBD2 (6 bases). The V gene's germline CDR1 is SEHNR and CDR2 FQNEAQ (reference sequence). V was clipped by 5 bases and J by 5 bases, with 15 bases between them. The CDR3 runs to 14 residues. The CDR3: CASSKPGLRETQYF. The DNA of the CDR3 is TGTGCCAGCAGCAAACCGGGACTCCGGGAGACCCAGTACTTC.

This clonotype was recorded once. This chain uses TRBV5-1 with TRBJ2-7, with D hard to call. Trimming shortened V by 0 bases and J by 8 bases, and 18 bases separated the two germline ends. CDR1 is SGHRS, CDR2 YFSETQ, per germline. The CDR3 is made up of 15 amino acids. The CDR3 coding sequence is TGCGCCAGCAGCTTGGAGCCGGGCCATGCTGGGCAGCAGTACTTC. Protein product: CASSLEPGHAGQQYF.

The CDR3 DNA reads TGTGCCAGCAGCTTAGATCCGGGACAGAGCTCTGGGGCCAACGTCCTGACTTTC. Translation: CASSLDPGQSSGANVLTF. This rearrangement joins TRBV7-9 to TRBJ2-6; 7 bases fit TRBD1. The CDR3 totals 18 residues. Germline V gene lookup returns CDR1 SEHNR and CDR2 FQNEAQ (reference sequence). J gave up 0 bases and V 1 base, and 6 bases lay outside the gene matches.

This chain uses TRBV5-1 with TRBJ1-2, with a tentative D call TRBD1 (6 bases). The CDR3 has 13 residues. V was trimmed by 0 bases and J by 8 bases, leaving 11 bases between them. Per germline, CDR1 SGHRS and CDR2 YFSETQ. The DNA of the CDR3 is TGCGCCAGCAGCTTGGAAGGGGGAAGAGGCTACACCTTC. Protein product: CASSLEGGRGYTF.

The J gene is TRBJ1-2, the V gene TRBV5-1, with 8 bases matching TRBD1. Per germline, CDR1 SGHRS and CDR2 YFSETQ. J was trimmed by 1 base and V by 0 bases; bases with no gene match: 2. CDR3 length: 15 residues. The CDR3 is CASSLGQGYNYGYTF. The CDR3 DNA reads TGCGCCAGCAGCTTGGGACAGGGGTATAACTATGGCTACACCTTC.

This clonotype was seen a handful of times. J is TRBJ2-2 and V is TRBV7-6; possible D gene TRBD1, 6 bases. This CDR3 region has 16 residues. The germline CDR1 and CDR2 sequences are SGHVS and FNYEAQ. Trimming left V 2 bases short and J 6 bases short, with 16 bases between. The CDR3 DNA sequence: TGTGCCAGCAGCTTAAATATTGGGGACACGGCCGGGGAGCTGTTTTTT. Amino acids: CASSLNIGDTAGELFF.

The V gene is TRBV5-1, the J gene TRBJ2-2; 8 bases fit TRBD2. Per the germline V gene, CDR1 is SGHRS and CDR2 is YFSETQ. The CDR3 spans 16 residues. Trimming removed 1 base from V and 3 bases from J; junction bases left unmatched: 5. The CDR3 nucleotides are TGCGCCAGCAGCTTGTCCGGACTAGCAGACACCGGGGAGCTGTTTTTT. Protein: CASSLSGLADTGELFF.

In this sample, this clonotype turned up a few times. The CDR3 DNA follows: TGTGCCTGGAGTCGGACGGGACAGGGGGCAAAGACCCAGTACTTC. This translates into CAWSRTGQGAKTQYF. The chain recombines TRBV30 with TRBJ2-5, with 12 bases identical to TRBD1. CDR3 length: 15 amino acids. Germline V gene lookup returns CDR1 GTSNPN and CDR2 SVGIG (reference sequence). V dropped 2 bases and J dropped 6; count of bases not matched to a gene: 7.

This clonotype was seen a few times. The chain has TRBV7-8 and TRBJ2-5; D may be TRBD2 (6 bases). From germline, CDR1 is SGHVS and CDR2 FQNEAQ. V dropped 5 bases and J dropped 5 bases, with 18 bases sitting between them. This CDR3 is 15 amino acids long. The CDR3 DNA reads TGTGCCAGCAGCCTGGGGAGGAGTATGGGGGAGACCCAGTACTTC. As protein: CASSLGRSMGETQYF.

This clonotype was counted a few times. The rearrangement joins TRBV5-1 to TRBJ2-7; D gene ambiguous. Germline CDR1 reads SGHRS; CDR2 reads YFSETQ. Trimming took 3 bases from V and 0 from J, leaving 10 bases between them. The CDR3 extends over 14 amino acids. The CDR3 coding sequence is TGCGCCAGCAGCTCCTCCCCGAGCTCCTACGAGCAGTACTTC. Protein: CASSSSPSSYEQYF.

This clonotype was seen a handful of times. The V gene is TRBV7-2, the J gene TRBJ1-2; D is ambiguous. CDR1 is SGHTA and CDR2 is FQGNSA in the germline V gene. The length of the CDR3 is 13 residues. Trimming cost V 8 bases and J 3 bases, with 13 bases left between them. The CDR3 sequence: CASSTMPDYGYTF. In DNA, the CDR3 is TGTGCCAGCTCGACAATGCCGGACTATGGCTACACCTTC. Complete variable domain (other parts from reference TRBV7-2 and TRBJ1-2): GAGVSQSPSNKVTEKGKDVELRCDPISGHTALYWYRQSLGQGLEFLIYFQGNSAPDKSGLPSDRFSAERTGGSVSTLTIQRTQQEDSAVYLCASSTMPDYGYTFGSGTRLTVV.

This sequence joins TRBV12-3 or TRBV12-4 and TRBJ2-5, with TRBD1 as a possible D gene (6 bases). With 2 bases removed from V and 5 bases from J, the gap between germline ends came to 12 bases. CDR3 length: 14 amino acids. Here the CDR3 reads CASSLQGQWETQYF. In DNA form, the CDR3 reads TGTGCCAGCAGTTTACAAGGACAGTGGGAGACCCAGTACTTC.

The chain has TRBV20-1 and TRBJ2-3; TRBD1 matches at 10 bases. The CDR3 length is 14 residues. Germline V gives CDR1 DFQATT, CDR2 SNEGSKA (reference sequence). The V and J ends lost 5 bases and 5 bases, in that order; junction bases with no gene match: 7. The CDR3 sequence is CSAPRQGAGDTQYF. The DNA for the CDR3 is TGCAGTGCTCCTAGACAGGGGGCCGGAGATACGCAGTATTTT.

The chain has TRBV7-2 and TRBJ1-1, with D perhaps TRBD1 (5 bases). From germline, CDR1 is SGHTA and CDR2 FQGNSA. Trimming removed 5 bases at V and 8 bases at J, with 15 bases between. This CDR3 is 13 amino acids long. CDR3 DNA: TGTGCCAGCAGCCCTTACGGGACGCGGGAAGCTTTCTTT. Translating gives CASSPYGTREAFF.

This clonotype was recorded many times. Here the CDR3 reads CASSPRVNTEAFF. DNA for the CDR3: TGTGCCAGCAGCCCAAGGGTGAACACTGAAGCTTTCTTT. The chain combines TRBV7-3 with TRBJ1-1; D is unclear. Germline V CDR1 and CDR2: SGHTA, FQGTGA. CDR3 length equals 13 residues. The V end was cut by 5 bases, the J end by 0 bases, with 7 bases between. The complete variable domain, with remaining parts taken from reference TRBV7-3 and TRBJ1-1, reads GAGVSQTPSNKVTEKGKYVELRCDPISGHTALYWYRQSLGQGPEFLIYFQGTGAADDSGLPNDRFFAVRPEGSVSTLKIQRTERGDSAVYLCASSPRVNTEAFFGQGTRLTVV.

This clonotype occurred a few times. This chain links TRBV6-5 with TRBJ1-1; D is possibly TRBD1 (5 bases). Trimming stripped 2 bases from V and 1 base from J, with 11 bases between. This CDR3 is built from 15 residues. In germline, CDR1 is MNHEY, CDR2 SVGAGI. The CDR3: CASSYRYTGNTEAFF. The CDR3 DNA follows: TGTGCCAGCAGTTACCGCTACACAGGGAACACTGAAGCTTTCTTT.

This clonotype appeared a few times. The chain recombines TRBV12-3 or TRBV12-4 with TRBJ1-2; weak D call: TRBD1 (6 bases). Trimming took off 3 bases at V and 4 bases at J, with 12 bases between the two ends. This CDR3 is built from 14 residues. The CDR3 sequence: CASSFGDRTYGYTF. In nucleotides, the CDR3 is TGTGCCAGCAGTTTCGGAGACAGGACCTATGGCTACACCTTC.

This clonotype was counted a few times. The gene calls are TRBV11-2 and TRBJ1-1; D remains ambiguous. Germline V gives CDR1 SGHAT, CDR2 FQNNGV. Trimming pared 4 bases from V and 4 bases from J, leaving 10 bases between. The CDR3 loop spans 13 amino acids. The CDR3 here is CASSSGEGTEAFF. The CDR3 region has the DNA TGTGCCAGCAGCTCTGGAGAGGGCACTGAAGCTTTCTTT.

Only a few counts were recorded for this clonotype. V is TRBV5-5 and J is TRBJ1-1, with D unresolved. In germline, CDR1 is SGHKS, CDR2 YYEKEE (reference sequence). This CDR3 spans 14 amino acids. V was pared by 4 bases and J by 6 bases, with 16 bases between. As DNA, the CDR3 is TGTGCCAGCAGCCCCGCCAGCTGGGATCCTGAAGCTTTCTTT. This gives the protein CASSPASWDPEAFF.

V usage is TRBV11-2 and J usage is TRBJ2-3; D tentatively fits TRBD1 or TRBD2 (5 bases each). The CDR3 contains 14 residues. V lost 6 bases and J 4 bases, leaving 14 bases between the germline ends. The V gene's germline CDR1 is SGHAT and CDR2 FQNNGV. CDR3 bases: TGTGCCAGCAGGCCCGGGACCGCAGCAGATACGCAGTATTTT. Translating gives CASRPGTAADTQYF.

The gene calls are TRBV29-1 and TRBJ2-3, with 10 bases aligning to TRBD1. The germline V gene encodes CDR1 SQVTM and CDR2 ANQGSEA. The CDR3 runs to 14 residues. Trimming removed 8 bases from V and 1 base from J; junction bases left unmatched: 6. The CDR3 DNA follows: TGCAGCACCCGACAGGGGGCCCGCACAGATACGCAGTATTTT. It codes for CSTRQGARTDTQYF.

This clonotype has more than one count but fewer than ten. The J gene is TRBJ2-4, the V gene TRBV18, with 9 bases that match TRBD1. V lost 4 bases, J lost 6 bases, and 10 bases stayed unmatched. The germline gives CDR1 KGHSH, CDR2 LQKENI. This CDR3 comprises 16 residues. CDR3 in DNA: TGTGCCAGCTCACTACCGGGACAGGGAATGGGAAACATTCAGTACTTC. Translation gives CASSLPGQGMGNIQYF.

In its sample, this clonotype was seen a few times. CDR3 protein: CASAPFDRGYEQYF. DNA of the CDR3: TGTGCCAGCGCGCCCTTCGACAGGGGCTACGAGCAGTACTTC. The genes are TRBV6-2 or TRBV6-3 and TRBJ2-7, with 8 positions matching TRBD1. Losses at the gene ends were 8 bases for V and 3 bases for J; bases not matched to a gene: 9. Germline CDR1 MNHEY, CDR2 SVGEGT. CDR3 length: 14 amino acids.

This clonotype was recorded many times. The rearrangement joins TRBV7-2 to TRBJ1-1; TRBD1 matches at 9 bases. Germline V lookup: CDR1 SGHTA, CDR2 FQGNSA. V gave up 8 bases and J gave up 8 bases; unmatched junction bases: 6. The CDR3 is 12 amino acids. The CDR3 protein is CASGRDREEAFF. CDR3 bases: TGTGCCAGCGGCCGGGACAGGGAGGAAGCTTTCTTT.

This clonotype was counted many times. V and J are TRBV7-2 and TRBJ2-3; 8 positions agree with TRBD1. Losses at the gene ends were 5 bases for V and 1 base for J; bases not matched to a gene: 2. Per germline, CDR1 SGHTA and CDR2 FQGNSA. CDR3 length: 14 amino acids. CDR3 coding DNA: TGTGCCAGCAGCCCGACAGGGGGCACAGATACGCAGTATTTT. It codes for CASSPTGGTDTQYF.

This rearrangement joins TRBV5-5 to TRBJ2-1; D not resolved. V was trimmed by 4 bases and J by 9 bases, leaving 11 bases between them. In germline, CDR1 is SGHKS, CDR2 YYEKEE (reference sequence). The CDR3 is 12 residues long. The CDR3 DNA sequence: TGTGCCAGCAGCCCTGAGAAGGCTGAGCAGTTCTTC. Translating gives CASSPEKAEQFF. Based on the CDR3 plus reference TRBV5-5 and TRBJ2-1, the full variable domain is DAGVTQSPTHLIKTRGQQVTLRCSPISGHKSVSWYQQVLGQGPQFIFQYYEKEERGRGNFPDRFSARQFPNYSSELNVNALLLGDSALYLCASSPEKAEQFFGPGTRLTVL.

The chain's CDR3 is CASSLEGLAPLHF. In DNA, the CDR3 is TGTGCCAGCAGCTTGGAGGGCCTCGCACCCCTCCACTTT. This rearrangement joins TRBV5-5 to TRBJ1-6; D uncertain. V lost 0 bases and J 11 bases, leaving 9 bases between the germline ends. CDR3 size: 13 residues. Germline CDR1 is SGHKS and CDR2 is YYEKEE (reference sequence).

This clonotype was seen a handful of times. The chain is built from TRBV10-1 and TRBJ2-2; 10 bases fit TRBD1. J was trimmed by 4 bases and V by 6 bases; bases with no gene match: 5. The CDR3 has 15 amino acids. CDR1 is WNHNN and CDR2 is SYGVQD in the germline V gene (reference sequence). The CDR3 sequence: CASSPGQGTTGELFF. CDR3 nucleotide sequence: TGCGCCAGCAGCCCGGGACAGGGGACCACCGGGGAGCTGTTTTTT.